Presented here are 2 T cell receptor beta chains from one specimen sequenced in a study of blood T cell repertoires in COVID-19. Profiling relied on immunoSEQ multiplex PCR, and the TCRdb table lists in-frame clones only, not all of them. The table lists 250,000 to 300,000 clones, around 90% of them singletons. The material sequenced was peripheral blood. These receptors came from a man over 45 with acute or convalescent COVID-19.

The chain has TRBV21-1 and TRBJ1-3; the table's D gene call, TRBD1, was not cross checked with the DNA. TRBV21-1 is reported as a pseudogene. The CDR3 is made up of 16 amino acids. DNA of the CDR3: TGTGCCAGCAGCAAAGAAAGGGGACAGGCTGGAAACACCATATATTTT. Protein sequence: CASSKERGQAGNTIYF.

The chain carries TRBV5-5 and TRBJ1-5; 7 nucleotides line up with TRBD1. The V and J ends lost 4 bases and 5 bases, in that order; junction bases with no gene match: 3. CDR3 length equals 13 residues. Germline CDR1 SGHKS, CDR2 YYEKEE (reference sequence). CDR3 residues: CASSNTGDQPQHF. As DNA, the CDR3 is TGTGCCAGCAGCAATACAGGGGATCAGCCCCAGCATTTT.